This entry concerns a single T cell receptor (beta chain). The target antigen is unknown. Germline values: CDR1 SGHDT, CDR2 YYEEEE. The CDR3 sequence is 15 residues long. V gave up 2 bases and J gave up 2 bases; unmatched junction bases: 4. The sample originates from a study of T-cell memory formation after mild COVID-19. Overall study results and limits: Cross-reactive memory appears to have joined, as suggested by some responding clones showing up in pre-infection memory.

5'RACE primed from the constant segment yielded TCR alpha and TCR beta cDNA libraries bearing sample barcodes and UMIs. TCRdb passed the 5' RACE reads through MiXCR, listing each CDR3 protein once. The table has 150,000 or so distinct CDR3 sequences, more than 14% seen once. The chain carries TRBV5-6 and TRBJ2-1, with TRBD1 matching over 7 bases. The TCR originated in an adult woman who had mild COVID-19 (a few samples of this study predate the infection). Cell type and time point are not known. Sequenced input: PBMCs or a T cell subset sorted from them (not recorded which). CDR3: CASSFGRGPYNEQFF. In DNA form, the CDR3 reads TGTGCCAGCAGCTTCGGAAGGGGGCCCTACAATGAGCAGTTCTTC.